Presented here are 13 T cell receptor gamma chains from one specimen sequenced in a study of Vδ1+ human thymocytes. Regarding the study as a whole: Thymic TRG and TRD repertoires appeared highly polyclonal, with Gaussian CDR3 length distributions.

The template was reverse-transcribed extracted RNA. The CDR3 regions were amplified by multiplex PCR from V-gene primers to a constant-region primer. TCRdb made new clone calls on the multiplex PCR reads using CATT. The sample lists about 36,000 gamma-chain clones, 20% seen once, with 1.5% to 2% in the top ten. Their recognized antigens are unknown. Sequenced sample: Vdelta1+ gamma-delta thymocytes from the thymus. Subset described: FACS-sorted CD3+ TCRalphabeta- TCRVdelta1+ TCRVdelta2- thymocytes. Receptor source: a girl less than two years old who had congenital heart surgery.

There are a few counts of this clone. This chain links TRGV4 with TRGJ1 or TRGJ2. Trimming cost V 3 bases and J 10 bases; bases outside gene matches: 12. CDR1 is EGSTGY and CDR2 is YDSYTSSV in the germline V gene. The CDR3 is 13 amino acids. DNA of the CDR3: TGTGCCACCTGGGATTACCAAGATCCCAAGAAACTCTTT. It encodes CATWDYQDPKKLF.

This clone was counted only a few times. The same CDR3 is also encoded by other DNA sequences in this sample. V gene TRGV3 combines with J gene TRGJ1 or TRGJ2. V lost 1 base to trimming and J lost 0 bases; unmatched junction nucleotides: 3. Germline CDR1 and CDR2: VTNTFY and YDVSTARD (reference sequence). The length of the CDR3 is 14 residues. The CDR3 nucleotides read TGTGCCACCTGGGACAGACTGAATTATTATAAGAAACTCTTT. Its translation is CATWDRLNYYKKLF.

This clone has a handful of counts. A clone one base away is much larger, so this may be a read error. The chain carries TRGV4 and TRGJ1 or TRGJ2. The germline V gene encodes CDR1 EGSTGY and CDR2 YDSYTSSV. V gave up 0 bases and J gave up 3 bases; unmatched junction bases: 5. The CDR3 length is 14 residues. CDR3 DNA: TGTGCCACCTGGGATGGGTCGACTTATTATAAGAAACTCTTT. It encodes CATWDGSTYYKKLF.

This clone appeared a few times. The chain carries TRGV2 and TRGJ1 or TRGJ2. V lost 2 bases and J lost 11; bases outside the gene matches: 3. This CDR3 is built from 10 residues. CDR1 and CDR2 (germline): EGSNGY, YDSYNSKV. CDR3 residues: CATWDVEKLF. CDR3 sequence (DNA): TGTGCCACCTGGGACGTAGAGAAACTCTTT.

This clone occurred a few times. The chain combines TRGV4 with TRGJ1 or TRGJ2. J lost 5 bases, V lost 4 bases, and 14 bases had no gene match. CDR1 and CDR2 (germline): EGSTGY, YDSYTSSV. The CDR3 totals 15 residues. CDR3 bases: TGTGCCACCTGGGAGTTGTATGTGGATCATTATAAGAAACTCTTT. Amino acid sequence: CATWELYVDHYKKLF.

The J gene is TRGJ1 or TRGJ2, the V gene TRGV2. J lost 6 bases, V lost 0 bases, and 8 bases had no gene match. Germline V gene sequence: CDR1 EGSNGY, CDR2 YDSYNSKV. The CDR3 totals 14 residues. DNA of the CDR3: TGTGCCACCTGGGACGGGCCTGTGCGTTATAAGAAACTCTTT. This sequence encodes CATWDGPVRYKKLF.

The chain recombines TRGV4 with TRGJ1 or TRGJ2. V lost 5 bases, J lost 4 bases, and 5 bases stayed unmatched. Germline CDR1 EGSTGY, CDR2 YDSYTSSV. The CDR3 is 12 residues long. CDR3 sequence (DNA): TGTGCCACCTGGGCAGGCTATTATAAGAAACTCTTT. Amino acids: CATWAGYYKKLF.

This clone appeared a few times. At the DNA level, this CDR3 is encoded by other sequences in the same sample as well. The chain carries TRGV2 and TRGJP2. CDR1 is EGSNGY and CDR2 is YDSYNSKV in the germline V gene. J gave up 0 bases and V 0 bases, and 4 bases lay outside the gene matches. The CDR3 runs 16 residues. CDR3 sequence (DNA): TGTGCCACCTGGGACGGGGGGAATAGTAGTGATTGGATCAAGACGTTT. Translated, it gives CATWDGGNSSDWIKTF.

This chain connects TRGV9 to TRGJ1 or TRGJ2. The junction had 10 bases not matched to a gene; V was cut back by 4 bases and J by 4 bases. Germline V gives CDR1 GITISATS, CDR2 ISYDGTV (reference sequence). The CDR3 is made up of 14 amino acids. The CDR3 sequence is CALWDTHGYYKKLF. The CDR3, as DNA: TGTGCCTTGTGGGACACCCATGGCTATTATAAGAAACTCTTT.

The chain combines TRGV2 with TRGJ1 or TRGJ2. CDR3 length: 10 residues. The germline V gene has CDR1 EGSNGY and CDR2 YDSYNSKV. J lost 12 bases, V lost 1 base, and 3 bases had no gene match. The CDR3 DNA reads TGTGCCACCTGGGACGGCGGGAAACTCTTT. Its protein is CATWDGGKLF.

This chain uses TRGV3 with TRGJ1 or TRGJ2. This CDR3 is 14 amino acids long. The V and J ends lost 3 bases and 2 bases, in that order; junction bases with no gene match: 7. Germline lookup yields CDR1 VTNTFY and CDR2 YDVSTARD (reference sequence). The CDR3 sequence is CATWDVSDYYKKLF. CDR3 DNA: TGTGCCACCTGGGACGTCTCTGATTATTATAAGAAACTCTTT.

This clone has just a few counts. The chain couples TRGV3 to TRGJ1 or TRGJ2. Trimming took 0 bases from V and 9 from J; bases not matched to a gene: 14. CDR1 and CDR2 from the germline V gene are VTNTFY and YDVSTARD (reference sequence). This CDR3 has 15 amino acids. CDR3 nucleotides: TGTGCCACCTGGGACAGGCCCCGTATGGGGGGTAAGAAACTCTTT. This sequence encodes CATWDRPRMGGKKLF.

As for this clone: Other DNA variants within this sample encode the same CDR3. This chain joins TRGV4 and TRGJ1 or TRGJ2. The junction had 3 bases not matched to a gene; V was cut back by 2 bases and J by 5 bases. CDR3 length: 12 residues. CDR1 is EGSTGY, CDR2 YDSYTSSV, per germline. The CDR3 reads CATWDVHYKKLF. The CDR3 DNA is TGTGCCACCTGGGATGTCCATTATAAGAAACTCTTT.